The 6 T cell receptor beta chains below were found in one sample sequenced in a study of blood T cell repertoires in COVID-19. Method: immunoSEQ multiplex PCR; TCRdb's copy keeps in-frame clones and lacks some. Counted here are about 150,000 clones, just under 90% occurring once; the ten biggest clones make up around 8.3%. Material for sequencing was peripheral blood. The receptors originated from a woman between 50 and 59 years old with active or convalescent COVID-19.

The rearrangement links TRBV27 to TRBJ1-6, with 8 bases fitting TRBD1. CDR3 length: 15 amino acids. Per germline, CDR1 MNHEY and CDR2 SMNVEV (reference sequence). V dropped 6 bases and J dropped 6; count of bases not matched to a gene: 7. CDR3 coding DNA: TGTGCCAGCAGCCGACAGGGGATGGGTAATTCACCCCTCCACTTT. It codes for CASSRQGMGNSPLHF.

This chain joins TRBV7-9 and TRBJ1-2; D is uncertain. V gave up 5 bases and J gave up 5 bases, with 12 bases separating them. Germline CDR1 is SEHNR and CDR2 is FQNEAQ (reference sequence). The CDR3 runs 13 residues. CDR3 sequence reads: CASSREGVYGYTF. In DNA, the CDR3 is TGTGCCAGCAGCCGCGAAGGAGTTTATGGCTACACCTTC. Combining the CDR3 with reference TRBV7-9 and TRBJ1-2 gives the whole variable domain DTGVSQNPRHKITKRGQNVTFRCDPISEHNRLYWYRQTLGQGPEFLTYFQNEAQLEKSRLLSDRFSAERPKGSFSTLEIQRTEQGDSAMYLCASSREGVYGYTFGSGTRLTVV.

V gene TRBV15 combines with J gene TRBJ1-1, with D possibly matching TRBD1 (6 bases). The V gene lost 1 base and the J gene lost 0 bases, with 9 bases spanning the gap. CDR3 length equals 15 residues. The germline V gene encodes CDR1 LNHNV and CDR2 YYDKDF (reference sequence). The CDR3 sequence: CATSRAQGMNTEAFF. CDR3 DNA sequence: TGTGCCACCAGCAGAGCGCAGGGGATGAACACTGAAGCTTTCTTT. Combining the CDR3 with reference TRBV15 and TRBJ1-1 gives the whole variable domain DAMVIQNPRYQVTQFGKPVTLSCSQTLNHNVMYWYQQKSSQAPKLLFHYYDKDFNNEADTPDNFQSRRPNTSFCFLDIRSPGLGDTAMYLCATSRAQGMNTEAFFGQGTRLTVV.

The chain employs TRBV7-9 and TRBJ2-5; 7 positions agree with TRBD2. The CDR3 runs 16 residues. The trim removed 5 bases at V and 5 bases at J, leaving 14 bases unmatched. In germline, CDR1 is SEHNR, CDR2 FQNEAQ (reference sequence). The CDR3, as DNA: TGTGCCAGCAGCCAAGGACTACGCGGGGAGGGGGAGACCCAGTACTTC. This sequence encodes CASSQGLRGEGETQYF.

V usage is TRBV28 and J usage is TRBJ2-2; 9 nucleotides line up with TRBD1. The germline V gene has CDR1 MDHEN and CDR2 SYDVKM. The junction had 8 bases not matched to a gene; V was cut back by 6 bases and J by 6 bases. The CDR3 runs 15 residues. The chain's CDR3 is CASSPNRDRAGELFF. The CDR3 nucleotides are TGTGCCAGCAGCCCGAACCGGGACAGGGCCGGGGAGCTGTTTTTT.

This clone was found once. The rearrangement uses TRBV7-9 and TRBJ2-2; 10 positions agree with TRBD2. The CDR3 contains 18 residues. Germline CDR1 SEHNR, CDR2 FQNEAQ (reference sequence). V shed 4 bases and J 0 bases; nucleotides not matched to a gene: 8. CDR3 sequence reads: CASSSPTLAGANTGELFF. The CDR3 DNA is TGTGCCAGCAGCTCGCCAACCCTAGCGGGAGCGAACACCGGGGAGCTGTTTTTT.